The 6 T cell receptor beta chains below were found in one sample sequenced in a study of CD8 T cells in Susac syndrome. Roughly 0.45 to 1 ug RNA was reverse transcribed with random hexamers. Each CDR3 protein is one row after TCRdb ran MiXCR on the immunoSEQ multiplex PCR reads. The sample shows about 300,000 distinct CDR3 sequences, 89% of them seen only once. The source material was CD8+ T cells from PBMCs. The origin of the receptors is a human donor with multiple sclerosis.

In DNA form, the CDR3 reads TGCGCCAGCAGCCAAGACCCGGGACAGGGGACCGATACGCAGTATTTT. It yields the protein CASSQDPGQGTDTQYF. The chain combines TRBV4-3 with TRBJ2-3; 10 bases match TRBD1. The CDR3 covers 16 residues. Per the germline V gene, CDR1 is LGHNA and CDR2 is YSLEER. The V gene end was trimmed by 0 bases and the J gene end by 6 bases; junction bases not matched to a gene: 6.

The chain is built from TRBV5-6 and TRBJ2-7; a weak D match, TRBD2 (5 bases). CDR1 is SGHDT and CDR2 is YYEEEE in the germline V gene. The CDR3 consists of 15 residues. V lost 2 bases, J lost 2 bases, and 14 bases lay in between. The CDR3 DNA reads as TGTGCCAGCAGCTTTGCCGCCCCGGGGACCTACGAGCAGTACTTC. This codes for CASSFAAPGTYEQYF.

The V gene is TRBV29-1, the J gene TRBJ1-4; 9 bases match TRBD1. The V segment lost 3 bases and the J segment 5 bases; nucleotides outside the gene matches: 4. CDR1 is SQVTM, CDR2 ANQGSEA, per germline. The CDR3 runs to 14 residues. The CDR3 DNA reads TGCAGCGTTGACTTGACAGGGGGAAATGAAAAACTGTTTTTT. Its translation: CSVDLTGGNEKLFF.

The chain is built from TRBV20-1 and TRBJ2-2; D is possibly TRBD1 (6 bases). Trimming left V 1 base short and J 1 base short, with 10 bases between. The V gene's germline CDR1 is DFQATT and CDR2 SNEGSKA (reference sequence). This CDR3 contains 15 residues. CDR3 protein: CSARGTEKNTGELFF. The CDR3 bases are TGCAGTGCTAGAGGGACAGAAAAGAACACCGGGGAGCTGTTTTTT.

V and J are TRBV9 and TRBJ2-3; TRBD2 aligns across 7 bases. The ends lost 3 bases at V and 6 bases at J; junction bases unmatched: 7. Germline assignment: CDR1 SGDLS and CDR2 YYNGEE. This CDR3 has 14 amino acids. The CDR3 loop is CASSASGVRDTQYF. In DNA, the CDR3 is TGTGCCAGCAGCGCTAGCGGAGTCCGGGATACGCAGTATTTT.

V gene TRBV13 combines with J gene TRBJ2-2; 8 bases fit TRBD2. The J segment lost 3 bases and the V segment lost 5 bases, leaving 5 bases of the junction unmatched. Germline V gene lookup returns CDR1 PRHDT and CDR2 FYEKMQ (reference sequence). This CDR3 spans 15 amino acids. In nucleotides, the CDR3 is TGTGCCAGCAGCCCCCCGGGGGGGGACACCGGGGAGCTGTTTTTT. This encodes CASSPPGGDTGELFF.